These T cell receptor beta chains were read from a single sample in a study of blood T cell repertoires in COVID-19. Assay: immunoSEQ multiplex PCR; the TCRdb copy retains only in-frame clones and omits some. In the table there are about 200,000 clones, about 90% of which are singletons. Sequencing was done on a sample of peripheral blood. The receptor set was obtained from a man between 18 and 35 years old with active or convalescent COVID-19. Each CDR3 is given with its conserved first and last residue. D genes are given only for firm matches. Only part of the rows carry a size: once, few, many, or a class if the clone is expanded.

j_gene: TRBJ2-7
v_gene: TRBV7-9
len: 15
d_gene: TRBD2
abundance: .
CDR3nt: TGTGCCAGCAGCTTAATCCTAGCGGGATCCTACGAGCAGTACTTC
CDR3aa: CASSLILAGSYEQYF

j_gene: TRBJ2-1
v_gene: TRBV5-1
len: 13
d_gene: TRBD2
abundance: .
CDR3nt: TGCGCCAGCAGCCGGGGGGGTTACAATGAGCAGTTCTTC
CDR3aa: CASSRGGYNEQFF

j_gene: TRBJ1-1
v_gene: TRBV5-1
len: 16
d_gene: .
abundance: .
CDR3nt: TGCGCCAGCAGCTTGGTAGGGTCAGGGGTCCCTACTGAAGCTTTCTTT
CDR3aa: CASSLVGSGVPTEAFF

j_gene: TRBJ2-2
v_gene: TRBV7-7
len: 15
d_gene: TRBD1
abundance: .
CDR3nt: TGTGCTAGCAGTCGGGACAGGGAGGACACCGGGGAGCTGTTTTTT
CDR3aa: CASSRDREDTGELFF

j_gene: TRBJ2-4
v_gene: TRBV5-6
len: 15
d_gene: TRBD2
abundance: few
CDR3nt: TGTGCCAGCAGCTTGACTAGCGGGGCCAAAAACATTCAGTACTTC
CDR3aa: CASSLTSGAKNIQYF

j_gene: TRBJ1-5
v_gene: TRBV11-2
len: 16
d_gene: TRBD1
abundance: once
CDR3nt: TGTGCCAGCAGCTTAGGGACAGGTTATAGCAATCAGCCCCAGCATTTT
CDR3aa: CASSLGTGYSNQPQHF

j_gene: TRBJ2-7
v_gene: TRBV30
len: 13
d_gene: TRBD2
abundance: once
CDR3nt: TGTGCTTATCTAGCGGGAGCGGTCTACGAGCAGTACTTC
CDR3aa: CAYLAGAVYEQYF

j_gene: TRBJ1-2
v_gene: TRBV19
len: 13
d_gene: .
abundance: .
CDR3nt: TGTGCCAGTACCGGGCAGGGCTATGGTGGCTACACCTTC
CDR3aa: CASTGQGYGGYTF

j_gene: TRBJ2-7
v_gene: TRBV7-9
len: 17
d_gene: .
abundance: .
CDR3nt: TGTGCCAGCAGCTCAACTAAAATCGTCAGGGGTACCTACGAGCAGTACTTC
CDR3aa: CASSSTKIVRGTYEQYF

j_gene: TRBJ2-5
v_gene: TRBV7-3
len: 14
d_gene: .
abundance: .
CDR3nt: TGTGCCAGCAGCCGGCCAGGGTCACGGGAGACCCAGTACTTC
CDR3aa: CASSRPGSRETQYF

j_gene: TRBJ2-2
v_gene: TRBV27
len: 17
d_gene: .
abundance: once
CDR3nt: TGTGCCAGCAGTTTATCGTCGGTACTCGGGGTCGCCGGGGAGCTGTTTTTT
CDR3aa: CASSLSSVLGVAGELFF

j_gene: TRBJ2-1
v_gene: TRBV30
len: 15
d_gene: TRBD2
abundance: .
CDR3nt: TGTGCCTGGAGCCCCGGGACTAGCGGGGGGAATGAGCAGTTCTTC
CDR3aa: CAWSPGTSGGNEQFF

j_gene: TRBJ2-7
v_gene: TRBV28
len: 18
d_gene: .
abundance: .
CDR3nt: TGTGCCAGCAGTTTAGGGGCAGGGTTGGCGTTCAGCTCCTACGAGCAGTACTTC
CDR3aa: CASSLGAGLAFSSYEQYF

j_gene: TRBJ1-1
v_gene: TRBV7-9
len: 15
d_gene: .
abundance: .
CDR3nt: TGTGCCAGCAGCTACCAGGGGACCCCGGGGACTGAAGCTTTCTTT
CDR3aa: CASSYQGTPGTEAFF

j_gene: TRBJ1-2
v_gene: TRBV7-2
len: 15
d_gene: .
abundance: .
CDR3nt: TGTGCCAGCAGCTTAGCCACAGTAGCTAACTATGGCTACACCTTC
CDR3aa: CASSLATVANYGYTF

j_gene: TRBJ2-1
v_gene: TRBV5-1
len: 16
d_gene: .
abundance: .
CDR3nt: TGCGCCAGCAGCTTGGGGACAAAAGATACCTACAATGAGCAGTTCTTC
CDR3aa: CASSLGTKDTYNEQFF

j_gene: TRBJ2-1
v_gene: TRBV29-1
len: 13
d_gene: .
abundance: once
CDR3nt: TGCAGCGTTGAACGGCTAGCCGCGAATGAGCAGTTCTTC
CDR3aa: CSVERLAANEQFF

j_gene: TRBJ2-3
v_gene: TRBV30
len: 11
d_gene: .
abundance: .
CDR3nt: TGTGCCTGGACGCGGGCAGATACGCAGTATTTT
CDR3aa: CAWTRADTQYF

j_gene: TRBJ2-1
v_gene: TRBV13
len: 13
d_gene: .
abundance: once
CDR3nt: TGTGCCAGCTCAGAGAGGGTTTACAATGAGCAGTTCTTC
CDR3aa: CASSERVYNEQFF

j_gene: TRBJ1-5
v_gene: TRBV19
len: 15
d_gene: .
abundance: .
CDR3nt: TGTGCCAGTAGCGGAAGAAGGGGGAGCAATCAGCCCCAGCATTTT
CDR3aa: CASSGRRGSNQPQHF

j_gene: TRBJ2-7
v_gene: TRBV10-3
len: 15
d_gene: TRBD1
abundance: .
CDR3nt: TGTGCCATCAGTGAGCCGGGACAGAAAATCAACGAGCAGTACTTC
CDR3aa: CAISEPGQKINEQYF

j_gene: TRBJ2-1
v_gene: TRBV30
len: 12
d_gene: .
abundance: once
CDR3nt: TGTGCCTGGAGTGTAGGAGCGGATGAGCAGTTCTTC
CDR3aa: CAWSVGADEQFF

j_gene: TRBJ2-7
v_gene: TRBV6-6
len: 16
d_gene: TRBD2
abundance: .
CDR3nt: TGTGCCAGCAGTCGACCGGGGAGCGGGAGGGATTACGAGCAGTACTTC
CDR3aa: CASSRPGSGRDYEQYF

j_gene: TRBJ2-5
v_gene: TRBV5-1
len: 15
d_gene: .
abundance: .
CDR3nt: TGCGCCAGCAGCTTGGCCTTAGGGGCTCAAGAGACCCAGTACTTC
CDR3aa: CASSLALGAQETQYF

j_gene: TRBJ1-1
v_gene: TRBV3-1/TRBV3-2
len: 13
d_gene: TRBD1
abundance: many
CDR3nt: TGTGCCAGCAGCCATTTTGACAGGGGGGAAGCTTTCTTT
CDR3aa: CASSHFDRGEAFF

j_gene: TRBJ1-2
v_gene: TRBV5-1
len: 15
d_gene: TRBD1
abundance: .
CDR3nt: TGCGCCAGCAGCTACGTACAGGGGGCGACGGATGGCTACACCTTC
CDR3aa: CASSYVQGATDGYTF

j_gene: TRBJ2-6
v_gene: TRBV6-5
len: 14
d_gene: TRBD1
abundance: .
CDR3nt: TGTGCTACAGGGGACCCTGGGGGGGCCAACGTCCTGACTTTC
CDR3aa: CATGDPGGANVLTF

j_gene: TRBJ1-2
v_gene: TRBV18
len: 17
d_gene: .
abundance: .
CDR3nt: TGTGCCAGCTCACCACCACTCCTCAGGGCTTTTGGGTATGGCTACACCTTC
CDR3aa: CASSPPLLRAFGYGYTF

j_gene: TRBJ1-2
v_gene: TRBV5-4
len: 16
d_gene: TRBD1
abundance: .
CDR3nt: TGTGCCAGCCACTTACCGAAGGACAGGTACTTCTATGGCTACACCTTC
CDR3aa: CASHLPKDRYFYGYTF

j_gene: TRBJ1-6
v_gene: TRBV2
len: 14
d_gene: .
abundance: few
CDR3nt: TGTGCCAGTGCACGGACAGCCCCGTTTTCACCCCTCCACTTT
CDR3aa: CASARTAPFSPLHF

j_gene: TRBJ2-2
v_gene: TRBV14
len: 17
d_gene: TRBD2
abundance: .
CDR3nt: TGTGCCAGCAGCCAAGATTACTTGAGACTAGCCACCGGGGAGCTGTTTTTT
CDR3aa: CASSQDYLRLATGELFF

j_gene: TRBJ1-1
v_gene: TRBV6-5
len: 13
d_gene: .
abundance: .
CDR3nt: TGTGCCAGCAGGGGAACAGGGAACACTGAAGCTTTCTTT
CDR3aa: CASRGTGNTEAFF

j_gene: TRBJ1-6
v_gene: TRBV5-1
len: 17
d_gene: TRBD1
abundance: .
CDR3nt: TGCGCCAGCAGCTTGGGCCGGACAGGGACCTATAATTCACCCCTCCACTTT
CDR3aa: CASSLGRTGTYNSPLHF

j_gene: TRBJ2-7
v_gene: TRBV6-2/TRBV6-3
len: 15
d_gene: TRBD2
abundance: .
CDR3nt: TGTGCCAGCAGTCCAGCGGGAGCCCTCTCCTACGAGCAGTACTTC
CDR3aa: CASSPAGALSYEQYF

j_gene: TRBJ1-2
v_gene: TRBV5-1
len: 15
d_gene: TRBD1
abundance: .
CDR3nt: TGCGCCAGCAGCTTGGACGGTCAGGGGGTCTATGGCTACACCTTC
CDR3aa: CASSLDGQGVYGYTF

j_gene: TRBJ1-5
v_gene: TRBV6-6
len: 14
d_gene: TRBD1
abundance: once
CDR3nt: TGTGCCACCGCCGGACAGGGGTCGGGTCAGCCCCAGCATTTT
CDR3aa: CATAGQGSGQPQHF

j_gene: TRBJ1-2
v_gene: TRBV3-1/TRBV3-2
len: 16
d_gene: .
abundance: .
CDR3nt: TGTGCCAGCAGCCAAGAAGGCCTATCAGGGCACTATGGCTACACCTTC
CDR3aa: CASSQEGLSGHYGYTF

j_gene: TRBJ1-2
v_gene: TRBV10-3
len: 15
d_gene: TRBD1
abundance: once
CDR3nt: TGTGCCATCAGCTTTACCGGACAGGGCGACTATGGCTACACCTTC
CDR3aa: CAISFTGQGDYGYTF

j_gene: TRBJ2-3
v_gene: TRBV9
len: 16
d_gene: TRBD2
abundance: once
CDR3nt: TGTGCCAGCAGCGTAGCGGGGGGGACGCGTACAGATACGCAGTATTTT
CDR3aa: CASSVAGGTRTDTQYF

j_gene: TRBJ2-7
v_gene: TRBV19
len: 14
d_gene: .
abundance: once
CDR3nt: TGTGCCAGTAGTATCTCCGGGACTCCTTCCGAGCAGTACTTC
CDR3aa: CASSISGTPSEQYF

j_gene: TRBJ2-2
v_gene: TRBV7-2
len: 16
d_gene: .
abundance: .
CDR3nt: TGTGCCAGCAGGGGAGTGGGGAGCCAGAACACCGGGGAGCTGTTTTTT
CDR3aa: CASRGVGSQNTGELFF

j_gene: TRBJ1-4
v_gene: TRBV21-1
len: 18
d_gene: .
abundance: .
CDR3nt: TGTGCCAGCAGCAAAAGGGGTAGCAGGGAAGACTCTAATGAAAAACTGTTTTTT
CDR3aa: CASSKRGSREDSNEKLFF

j_gene: TRBJ1-2
v_gene: TRBV30
len: 17
d_gene: .
abundance: .
CDR3nt: TGTGCCTGGACCAGCCCCCTGGACAGCCGGCGCTTCTATGGCTACACCTTC
CDR3aa: CAWTSPLDSRRFYGYTF

j_gene: TRBJ2-1
v_gene: TRBV2
len: 14
d_gene: .
abundance: .
CDR3nt: TGTGCCAGCGGCCAGGGGAGGGGGTACAATGAGCAGTTCTTC
CDR3aa: CASGQGRGYNEQFF

j_gene: TRBJ2-6
v_gene: TRBV19
len: 21
d_gene: TRBD1
abundance: .
CDR3nt: TGTGCCAGCGAAGGACCGGGACAGGGGTTACAATTAACCTCTGGGGCCAACGTCCTGACTTTC
CDR3aa: CASEGPGQGLQLTSGANVLTF

j_gene: TRBJ2-3
v_gene: TRBV18
len: 13
d_gene: TRBD1
abundance: .
CDR3nt: TGTGCCAGCTCACCACCAGGGGGCGATACGCAGTATTTT
CDR3aa: CASSPPGGDTQYF

j_gene: TRBJ2-3
v_gene: TRBV9
len: 14
d_gene: .
abundance: .
CDR3nt: TGTGCCAGCAGCGCCTTAGTCGGCACAGATACGCAGTATTTT
CDR3aa: CASSALVGTDTQYF

j_gene: TRBJ1-6
v_gene: TRBV6-5
len: 14
d_gene: TRBD1
abundance: .
CDR3nt: TGTGCCAGCAGACCGGGACAGGGACTTTCACCCCTCCACTTT
CDR3aa: CASRPGQGLSPLHF

j_gene: TRBJ2-1
v_gene: TRBV4-2
len: 16
d_gene: .
abundance: .
CDR3nt: TGTGCCAGCAGCCAAGATTCCATTAGCTCCTACAATGAGCAGTTCTTC
CDR3aa: CASSQDSISSYNEQFF

j_gene: TRBJ1-1
v_gene: TRBV29-1
len: 14
d_gene: TRBD1
abundance: .
CDR3nt: TGCAGCGTTGCGTCGGGAGACAGGGCGCGGGAAGCTTTCTTT
CDR3aa: CSVASGDRAREAFF

j_gene: TRBJ2-6
v_gene: TRBV28
len: 15
d_gene: .
abundance: .
CDR3nt: TGTGCCAGCACCACTACGTCCTCTGGGGCCAACGTCCTGACTTTC
CDR3aa: CASTTTSSGANVLTF

j_gene: TRBJ1-5
v_gene: TRBV30
len: 15
d_gene: .
abundance: .
CDR3nt: TGTGCCTGGAGTGTCTGGGGGACTGGCAATCAGCCCCAGCATTTT
CDR3aa: CAWSVWGTGNQPQHF

j_gene: TRBJ1-4
v_gene: TRBV25-1
len: 14
d_gene: .
abundance: .
CDR3nt: TGTGCCAGCAGTGAAACCGGGGGGCCTTCCAAACTGTTTTTT
CDR3aa: CASSETGGPSKLFF